The following is a T cell receptor beta chain sequence with its context. This clonotype was detected many times. The target of this receptor is not known. One base away there is no much larger clone; base qualities are not given. According to the study, the label for this sample's treatment or condition signals: skin biopsy from PPD injection site in Mantoux-positive individual. The study described a robust, sensitive protocol for amplifying, sequencing and analyzing TCRs, using 3' ligation of a UMI-containing oligonucleotide to TCR cDNA. The tuberculin skin test biopsies were taken from PPD-injected sites in individuals who had a positive Mantoux test. Total RNA was treated with RQ1 DNase, without cell sorting, prior to reverse transcription, with an input of about 1 to 1,100 ng being targeted. Libraries were prepared from skin biopsies and whole blood to test how robust the pipeline was in samples where T cells are a minority population.

The data were taken from a study of naive and memory T cell subsets (dated by TCRdb to about 2017). In terms of the full investigation: According to the figure summarizing the samples, there were around 10 blood donors, 7 tuberculin skin test biopsies and 3 saline control biopsies. PCR2 was typically run as a SYBR Green qPCR and stopped at a set threshold, although low-input samples could use end-point PCR of five to six cycles instead. Skin biopsies were taken from tuberculin skin test sites or from saline-injected control sites and were processed for RNA extraction as described before.

The library relied on UMI-ligation and nested PCR. The ligated cDNA was amplified by four rounds of PCR, in which nested alpha and beta constant region primers were used together with the SP2 primer. For the blood and skin samples, TCR RNA was reverse transcribed with SuperScript IV using primers for the alpha and beta constant regions. T4 RNA ligase 1 was used to ligate an oligonucleotide containing the Illumina SP2 primer and a UMI to the 3' end of the cDNA. The 12-nucleotide UMI was composed of two random hexamers separated by an eight-base spacer, which was included to prevent hairpin formation. From the second PCR onward, TCR alpha and beta chain libraries were processed separately and dual indexed for multiplexing. After pooling, the indexed libraries were analyzed by capillary electrophoresis and sequenced on either an Illumina MiSeq or NextSeq. PhiX DNA at about 5-8% was spiked into libraries to increase base diversity and improve cluster recognition. In the authors' own workflow: Demultiplexor took UMIs from read 2, joined the UMIs to the TCR sequence from read 1, and separated reads according to sample indices. V and J genes and V-J junctions were identified by Decombinator, and each TCR was assigned a five-part identifier that included V and J deletions. Collapsinator used UMIs to correct sequencing errors and PCR amplification heterogeneity, yielding UMI-based abundance per TCR. CDR3Translator converted identifiers to nucleotide sequence, translated to amino acids, and extracted CDR3 regions using terminal motifs. After normalization to the amount of input RNA, the error-corrected alpha and beta TCR counts from blood and from skin were compared. The public sequencing data were trimmed at Q25 with fastp and processed into clonotypes with MiXCR by TCRdb, which kept only in-frame beta chains. A single entry per CDR3 protein holds the most common genes and DNA from its merged rows. These V and J calls originate from TCRdb's pipeline instead of the authors' own analysis. The sample table lists 20,000 to 25,000 distinct CDR3 sequences, approximately 5.7% of them with a count of one. 6.2% of the sample is taken by the ten largest.

The investigation overall reported the following: The larger number of TCRs found at tuberculin skin test sites was interpreted as T cell infiltration of a delayed type IV hypersensitivity reaction. Details of skin biopsy collection and RNA processing were not given in the paper but were referenced to earlier studies. The potential sensitivity of the RNA-based method to TCR transcript changes with T cell activation and differentiation was acknowledged. TCR sequences were reportedly recovered from both skin biopsy types, with far more TCRs at tuberculin skin test sites.

Trimmed from V: 4 bases; trimmed from J: 0 bases; junction bases lacking a gene match: 5. Spanning cysteine to phenylalanine, the CDR3 consists of 16 amino acids. Only the CDR3 region is kept as DNA, spanning 48 bases read in frame from base 1. The germline V gene yields MNHEY for CDR1 and SVGAGI for CDR2. The rearrangement joined TRBV6-5 to TRBJ1-1; TRBD1 matches 10 bases in the middle. This sequence was found in an adult in good health. This specimen consisted of skin, obtained from a tuberculin skin test site. The sequenced DNA is TGTGCCAGCAGTTCCGGACAGGGGGGTTTGAACACTGAAGCTTTCTTT. Translated, it gives CASSSGQGGLNTEAFF.